These 22 T cell receptor beta chains came from one sample sequenced in a study of neoadjuvant anti-PD-1 for oral cavity cancer. The sample's time point: after neoadjuvant nivolumab, at surgical resection. Repertoires were generated with immunoSEQ multiplex PCR, while TCRdb's copy carries only in-frame clones and drops some. The sample contains approximately 23,000 clones, 45% of which appear only once. The sample was tumor tissue, taken after nivolumab (anti-PD-1) treatment. The receptors stem from a person aged 40 to 85 with oral cavity squamous cell carcinoma.

The gene calls are TRBV28 and TRBJ1-1; D call uncertain. Per germline, CDR1 MDHEN and CDR2 SYDVKM. The length of the CDR3 is 13 residues. V lost 7 bases and J 4 bases, leaving 13 bases between the germline ends. As DNA, the CDR3 is TGTGCCAGCATTAAGAGACTGTTCACTGAAGCTTTCTTT. Translating it yields CASIKRLFTEAFF.

V usage is TRBV6-4 and J usage is TRBJ2-3; TRBD2 matches at 11 bases. This CDR3 has 15 residues. Germline V gene sequence: CDR1 MRHNA, CDR2 SNTAGT. Trimming at V came to 2 bases and at J to 4 bases, leaving 2 bases not matched to a gene. CDR3 bases: TGTGCCAGCAGTGACGGGACTAGCGGTTCAGATACGCAGTATTTT. Translation: CASSDGTSGSDTQYF.

The gene calls are TRBV30 and TRBJ1-6, with D possibly TRBD1 on 5 matching bases. Trimming stripped 0 bases from V and 0 bases from J, with 9 bases between. This CDR3 is built from 16 residues. The V gene's germline CDR1 is GTSNPN and CDR2 SVGIG (reference sequence). CDR3 loop: CAWSVVGGSYNSPLHF. For the CDR3, the DNA is TGTGCCTGGAGTGTAGTTGGGGGCTCCTATAATTCACCCCTCCACTTT.

The V and J genes are TRBV6-6 and TRBJ2-7; D gene ambiguous. The length of the CDR3 is 14 residues. V was trimmed by 5 bases and J by 0 bases, leaving 11 bases between them. The V gene's germline CDR1 is MNHNY and CDR2 SVGAGI (reference sequence). CDR3 DNA: TGTGCCAGCAGTACCAGCTTGAGCTCCTACGAGCAGTACTTC. Its protein is CASSTSLSSYEQYF.

The rearrangement joins TRBV6-1 to TRBJ1-2, with 10 positions matching TRBD1. CDR3 length: 15 residues. In germline, CDR1 is MNHNS, CDR2 SASEGT. With 4 bases clipped from V and 1 base from J, the junction kept 3 bases outside the gene matches. CDR3 sequence reads: CASSVDRGNNYGYTF. For the CDR3, the DNA is TGTGCCAGCAGTGTGGACAGGGGGAATAACTATGGCTACACCTTC.

J is TRBJ2-7 and V is TRBV5-6, with no clear D. The CDR3 runs 13 residues. The germline V and J ends were trimmed by 4 bases and 2 bases, with 10 bases remaining between them. Germline V gene sequence: CDR1 SGHDT, CDR2 YYEEEE. In DNA, the CDR3 is TGTGCCAGCAGCCTCCCCGGGCCCTACGAGCAGTACTTC. As protein: CASSLPGPYEQYF.

This chain joins TRBV14 and TRBJ1-1; TRBD1 matches 12 bases. The ends lost 4 bases at V and 3 bases at J; junction bases unmatched: 9. Germline CDR1 reads SGHDN; CDR2 reads FVKESK. CDR3 length: 17 residues. CDR3 DNA: TGTGCCAGCAGCCCCCGGGACAGGGGGCTTTTCGACACTGAAGCTTTCTTT. Translation: CASSPRDRGLFDTEAFF.

Here the CDR3 reads CASGPPIPQETQYF. DNA of the CDR3: TGTGCTAGTGGTCCTCCAATACCACAAGAGACCCAGTACTTC. The rearrangement joins TRBV12-5 to TRBJ2-5; D unclear. Trimming shortened V by 5 bases and J by 2 bases, and 12 bases separated the two germline ends. This CDR3 has 14 residues. Germline lookup yields CDR1 LGHNT and CDR2 FRNRAP.

The chain couples TRBV6-5 to TRBJ1-6; D may be TRBD1 (6 bases). Trimming shortened V by 7 bases and J by 7 bases, and 14 bases separated the two germline ends. The germline V gene encodes CDR1 MNHEY and CDR2 SVGAGI. The CDR3 is 14 residues long. CDR3 protein: CASTAGQSNSPLHF. The CDR3 DNA reads TGTGCCAGCACCGCAGGACAGTCCAATTCACCCCTCCACTTT.

J is TRBJ2-3 and V is TRBV7-2; no definite D call. In germline, CDR1 is SGHTA, CDR2 FQGNSA. Between the trimmed V and J ends, which lost 1 base and 4 bases, there was a span of 9 bases. The CDR3 length is 14 residues. In nucleotides, the CDR3 is TGTGCCAGCAGCTTAGGGGCGATCTCAGATACGCAGTATTTT. This translates into CASSLGAISDTQYF.

The rearrangement uses TRBV11-3 and TRBJ2-5; D might be TRBD1 or TRBD2, each matching 6 bases. Germline V CDR1 and CDR2: SGHNT, YENEEA. CDR3 length: 14 residues. Trimming left V 2 bases short and J 3 bases short, with 10 bases between. DNA for the CDR3: TGTGCCAGCAGCTTAAGGGGGGCAAAAGAGACCCAGTACTTC. As protein: CASSLRGAKETQYF.

Only a few counts were recorded for this clone. The J gene is TRBJ1-5, the V gene TRBV19, with D possibly matching TRBD1 (5 bases). The CDR3 totals 15 residues. CDR1 is LNHDA and CDR2 is SQIVND in the germline V gene (reference sequence). Deletions cut 6 bases from V and 1 base from J, with 13 bases between. The CDR3 DNA follows: TGTGCCAGTAGAGGGCGGGGCGCGAGCAATCAGCCCCAGCATTTT. This translates into CASRGRGASNQPQHF.

There are a few counts of this clone. This chain connects TRBV28 to TRBJ2-7; 9 nucleotides agree with TRBD1. CDR1 is MDHEN, CDR2 SYDVKM, per germline. This CDR3 contains 14 residues. V gave up 6 bases and J gave up 1 base; unmatched junction bases: 4. In DNA form, the CDR3 reads TGTGCCAGCAGCACGGGACAGGGATCCTACGAGCAGTACTTC. It translates to CASSTGQGSYEQYF.

This clone is medium-sized in the sample. The chain combines TRBV4-3 with TRBJ2-1; D remains unclear. This CDR3 comprises 16 residues. In germline, CDR1 is LGHNA, CDR2 YSLEER. Trimming shortened V by 6 bases and J by 0 bases, and 15 bases separated the two germline ends. The CDR3 bases are TGCGCCAGCAGATCAGGTCCTCTGAGCTCCTACAATGAGCAGTTCTTC. Amino acid sequence: CASRSGPLSSYNEQFF.

The chain employs TRBV5-1 and TRBJ2-2, with TRBD1 as a possible D gene (5 bases). Germline V gene sequence: CDR1 SGHRS, CDR2 YFSETQ. V lost 1 base and J 5 bases, leaving 12 bases between the germline ends. The CDR3 length is 15 residues. CDR3 protein: CASSLRQGRTGELFF. The CDR3 DNA reads TGCGCCAGCAGCTTGAGGCAGGGTAGGACCGGGGAGCTGTTTTTT.

This chain links TRBV6-5 with TRBJ2-7, with 9 bases matching TRBD1. The CDR3 runs 16 residues. Germline lookup yields CDR1 MNHEY and CDR2 SVGAGI. Losses at the gene ends were 2 bases for V and 2 bases for J; bases not matched to a gene: 7. Here the CDR3 reads CASSYTTGGSPYEQYF. CDR3 in DNA: TGTGCCAGCAGTTACACTACAGGGGGCTCCCCCTACGAGCAGTACTTC.

V is TRBV15 and J is TRBJ1-1; 7 bases fit TRBD1. The CDR3 sequence is 15 residues long. From germline, CDR1 is LNHNV and CDR2 YYDKDF (reference sequence). V lost 3 bases to trimming and J lost 1 base; unmatched junction nucleotides: 5. CDR3 residues: CATSSRQGGNTEAFF. The CDR3 bases are TGTGCCACCAGCAGCAGACAGGGTGGGAACACTGAAGCTTTCTTT.

V usage is TRBV5-1 and J usage is TRBJ1-4, with D possibly being TRBD1 (5 bases). Germline V gene sequence: CDR1 SGHRS, CDR2 YFSETQ. V was shortened by 0 bases and J by 8 bases, with 14 bases between the two germline ends. CDR3 length: 15 amino acids. The CDR3 here is CASSLGGPQGEKLFF. The DNA of the CDR3 is TGCGCCAGCAGCTTGGGGGGCCCCCAAGGGGAAAAACTGTTTTTT.

This chain links TRBV6-1 with TRBJ2-7; possibly TRBD1 or TRBD2 for D (6 bases each). The V gene lost 8 bases and the J gene lost 2 bases, with 16 bases spanning the gap. In germline, CDR1 is MNHNS, CDR2 SASEGT. There are 14 residues in the CDR3. Here the CDR3 reads CASGVGGGTYEQYF. Written as DNA, the CDR3 is TGTGCCAGCGGTGTTGGAGGGGGAACCTACGAGCAGTACTTC.

The V gene is TRBV7-9, the J gene TRBJ2-5, with D possibly matching TRBD2 (6 bases). V was trimmed by 8 bases and J by 5 bases, leaving 15 bases between them. The CDR3 covers 13 residues. Per the germline V gene, CDR1 is SEHNR and CDR2 is FQNEAQ (reference sequence). The CDR3 DNA is TGTGCCAGCGGGATCGGGGGTGGGGAGACCCAGTACTTC. It translates to CASGIGGGETQYF.

The chain carries TRBV7-6 and TRBJ2-3; D is unresolved. Germline CDR1 and CDR2: SGHVS and FNYEAQ. V shed 3 bases and J shed 5 bases, with 15 bases lying between them. This CDR3 is 15 amino acids long. For the CDR3, the DNA is TGTGCCAGCAGCTTTAGTACCGTTACGGAAGATACGCAGTATTTT. It is translated as CASSFSTVTEDTQYF.

The chain joins TRBV28 to TRBJ1-6, with D possibly being TRBD1 (6 bases). This CDR3 comprises 19 residues. With 5 bases removed from V and 0 bases from J, the gap between germline ends came to 20 bases. The germline gives CDR1 MDHEN, CDR2 SYDVKM. The CDR3 DNA follows: TGTGCCAGCAGTCCCCTCGGACAGCTTCTCCTCTCCTATAATTCACCCCTCCACTTT. This codes for CASSPLGQLLLSYNSPLHF.